The T cell receptor beta chain under discussion was sequenced for a study of T-cell reconstitution after alpha-beta-depleted transplantation in children. In germline, CDR1 is DFQATT, CDR2 SNEGSKA (reference sequence). Trimming cost V 4 bases and J 9 bases; bases outside gene matches: 8. The CDR3 runs to 13 residues. The authors prepared the TCRbeta library with unique molecular identifiers. TCRdb re-analysed the PCR reads in MiXCR, keeping a single row per CDR3 protein. The top ten hold less than 2.5% of the sample, which has 500,000 to 600,000 distinct CDR3 sequences, approximately 32% seen once. The chain has TRBV20-1 and TRBJ2-1, with 8 bases identical to TRBD1. The TCR was taken from a human donor who donated a stem cell graft to a child with aplastic anemia. Sequencing used PBMCs from the stem cell graft donor, obtained from the stem cell graft. The CDR3 DNA is TGCAGTGCTATCCCAGGGGACAGGAGTGAGCAGTTCTTC. Its translation is CSAIPGDRSEQFF.